The clone carrying this TCR beta chain was picked up one time. As processed by the authors: Estimation of nucleated cell counts was performed using reference gene primer amplification. Sequenced by immunoSEQ multiplex PCR; TCRdb stores in-frame clones only, minus some. V and J calls and clone size are those listed in that table; D and trimming were worked out from the DNA. The sample carries fewer than 200,000 clones, more than 75% recorded once. The sample comes from a study of blood T cell repertoires in COVID-19. Study details: Some COVID-19 samples were acute and others convalescent; all came from the United States, Italy and Spain. T cells, B-cell-depleted T cells, or PBMCs supplied cDNA or gDNA.

Between the trimmed V and J ends, which lost 4 bases and 8 bases, there was a span of 14 bases. The V gene's germline CDR1 is LNHDA and CDR2 SQIVND (reference sequence). CDR3 length equals 14 residues. This chain joins TRBV19 and TRBJ1-4; D not certain. The sample comprised peripheral blood. The source of this sequence is a woman between 45 and 65 years old with active or convalescent COVID-19. This CDR3 reads CASSTPLAGEKLFF. The CDR3 DNA reads as TGTGCCAGTAGTACCCCTCTGGCGGGCGAAAAACTGTTTTTT.